This T cell receptor (beta chain) was recorded in a study of blood T cells in healthy people across ages. Study results and caveats: The percentage of naive T cells correlated strongly with TCR beta diversity. A greater number of naive CD4+ cells and higher diversity distinguished long-lived donors from aged donors.

PCR was performed a second time for about 7 to 11 cycles using a sample-barcoded 5' primer and a J-beta primer mix. TCRdb re-called the 5' RACE reads with MiXCR, one entry per CDR3 protein. The data hold under 1 million distinct CDR3 sequences, with approximately 44% observed a single time. This CDR3 is 16 amino acids long. The V gene end was trimmed by 5 bases and the J gene end by 11 bases; junction bases not matched to a gene: 13. Germline V gene sequence: CDR1 SGHTA, CDR2 FQGNSA. In the case of this clonotype: As yet, its antigen is unknown. Just one base apart from a much larger clone, this may be a read error.

Sequenced: blood. This TCR was recovered from a man aged 55 to 70 in good health. The genes are TRBV7-2 and TRBJ2-1; 12 bases match TRBD2. Here the CDR3 reads CASSLRPSGGAHKQFF. In nucleotides, the CDR3 is TGTGCCAGCAGCCTCCGGCCTAGCGGGGGGGCCCATAAGCAGTTCTTC.